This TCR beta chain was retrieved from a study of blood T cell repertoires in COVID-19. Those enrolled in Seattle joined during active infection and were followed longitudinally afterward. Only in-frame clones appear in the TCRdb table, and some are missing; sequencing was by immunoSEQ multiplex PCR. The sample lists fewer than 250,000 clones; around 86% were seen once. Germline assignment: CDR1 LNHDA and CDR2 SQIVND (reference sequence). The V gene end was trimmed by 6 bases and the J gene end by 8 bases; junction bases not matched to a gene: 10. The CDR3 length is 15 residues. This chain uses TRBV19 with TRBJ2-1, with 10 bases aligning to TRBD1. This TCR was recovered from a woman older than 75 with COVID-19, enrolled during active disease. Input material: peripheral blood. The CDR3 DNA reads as TGTGCCAGTAGCAGCCTAGGACAGGGGGACCATGAGCAGTTCTTC. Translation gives CASSSLGQGDHEQFF.